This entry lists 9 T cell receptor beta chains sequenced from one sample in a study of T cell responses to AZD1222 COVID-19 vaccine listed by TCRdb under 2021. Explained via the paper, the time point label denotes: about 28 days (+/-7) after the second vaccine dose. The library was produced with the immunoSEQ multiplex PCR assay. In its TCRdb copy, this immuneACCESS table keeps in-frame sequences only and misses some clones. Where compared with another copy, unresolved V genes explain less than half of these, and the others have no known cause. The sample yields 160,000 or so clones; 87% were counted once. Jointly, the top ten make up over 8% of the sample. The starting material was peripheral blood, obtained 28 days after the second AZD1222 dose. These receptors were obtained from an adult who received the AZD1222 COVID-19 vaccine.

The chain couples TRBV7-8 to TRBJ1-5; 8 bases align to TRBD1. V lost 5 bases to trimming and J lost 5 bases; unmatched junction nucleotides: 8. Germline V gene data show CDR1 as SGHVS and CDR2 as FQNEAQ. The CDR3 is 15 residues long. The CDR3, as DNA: TGTGCCAGCAGCCAGACGGGCAGGGGGCATCAGCCCCAGCATTTT. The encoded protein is CASSQTGRGHQPQHF.

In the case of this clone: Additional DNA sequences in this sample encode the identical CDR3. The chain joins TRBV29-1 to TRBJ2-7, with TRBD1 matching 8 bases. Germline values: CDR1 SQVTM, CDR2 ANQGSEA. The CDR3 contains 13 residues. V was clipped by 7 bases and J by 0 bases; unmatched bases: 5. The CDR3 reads CSARQGSSYEQYF. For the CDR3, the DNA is TGCAGCGCCCGACAGGGGAGCTCCTACGAGCAGTACTTC.

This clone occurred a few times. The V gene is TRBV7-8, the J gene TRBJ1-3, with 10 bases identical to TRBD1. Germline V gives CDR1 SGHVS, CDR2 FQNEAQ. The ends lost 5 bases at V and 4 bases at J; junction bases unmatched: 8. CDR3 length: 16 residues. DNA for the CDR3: TGTGCCAGCAGCGACCGGGACAGGGGATCCGGAAACACCATATATTTT. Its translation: CASSDRDRGSGNTIYF.

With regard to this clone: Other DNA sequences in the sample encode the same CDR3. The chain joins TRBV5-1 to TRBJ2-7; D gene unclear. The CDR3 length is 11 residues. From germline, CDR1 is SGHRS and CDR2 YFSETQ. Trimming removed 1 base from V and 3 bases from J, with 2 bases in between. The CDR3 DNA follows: TGCGCCAGCAGCTTGTACTACGAGCAGTACTTC. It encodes CASSLYYEQYF.

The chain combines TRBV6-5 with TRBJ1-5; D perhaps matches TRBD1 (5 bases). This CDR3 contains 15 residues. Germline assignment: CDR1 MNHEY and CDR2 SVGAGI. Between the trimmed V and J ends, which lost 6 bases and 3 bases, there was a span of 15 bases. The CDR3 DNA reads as TGTGCCAGCAGCGAGGGAACGGGACCCAATCAGCCCCAGCATTTT. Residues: CASSEGTGPNQPQHF.

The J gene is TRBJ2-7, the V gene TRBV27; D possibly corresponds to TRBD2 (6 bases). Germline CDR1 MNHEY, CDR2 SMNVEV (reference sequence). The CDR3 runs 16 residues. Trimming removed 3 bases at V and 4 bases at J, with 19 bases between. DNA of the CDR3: TGTGCCAGCAGTTTCTCAGGGATCGGGAGCCCATACGAGCAGTACTTC. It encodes CASSFSGIGSPYEQYF.

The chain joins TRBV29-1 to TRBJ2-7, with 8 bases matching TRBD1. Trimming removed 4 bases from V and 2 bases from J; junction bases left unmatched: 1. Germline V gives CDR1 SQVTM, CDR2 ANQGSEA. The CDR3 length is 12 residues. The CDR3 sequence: CSVAQGAYEQYF. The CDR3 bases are TGCAGCGTTGCACAGGGGGCCTACGAGCAGTACTTC.

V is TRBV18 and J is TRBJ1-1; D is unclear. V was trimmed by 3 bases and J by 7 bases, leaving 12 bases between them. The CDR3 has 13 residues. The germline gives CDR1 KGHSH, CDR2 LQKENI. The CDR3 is CASSPLWGNEAFF. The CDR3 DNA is TGTGCCAGCTCACCCCTTTGGGGTAATGAAGCTTTCTTT.

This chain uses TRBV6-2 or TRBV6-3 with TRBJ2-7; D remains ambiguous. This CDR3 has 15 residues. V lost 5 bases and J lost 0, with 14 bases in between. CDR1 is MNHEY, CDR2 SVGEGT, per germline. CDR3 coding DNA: TGTGCCAGCAGTGCGCCGCGAGGAGCCTCCTACGAGCAGTACTTC. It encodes CASSAPRGASYEQYF.